The next 20 T cell receptor beta chains were all read from a single sample in a study of T cells in localized non-small cell lung cancer. Only in-frame clones appear in the TCRdb table, and some are missing; sequencing was by immunoSEQ multiplex PCR. The sample has a few thousand clones; around 25% are singletons. Material: lung tumor tissue, obtained before any cancer treatment. These receptor sequences come from a male donor aged 60 or over with stage I lung adenocarcinoma.

This clone is categorized as medium-sized. V and J are TRBV6-8 and TRBJ1-4, with no clear D. V was shortened by 6 bases and J by 6 bases, with 11 bases between the two germline ends. The CDR3 covers 13 residues. CDR1 is MNHGY and CDR2 is SAAAGT in the germline V gene. This CDR3 is CASSRNGDEKLFF. CDR3 DNA sequence: TGTGCCAGCAGCCGTAATGGTGATGAAAAACTGTTTTTT.

The chain couples TRBV11-3 to TRBJ1-5; weak D call: TRBD1 (6 bases). Germline V gene data show CDR1 as SGHNT and CDR2 as YENEEA. Trimming stripped 5 bases from V and 6 bases from J, with 17 bases between. CDR3 size: 15 residues. The DNA for the CDR3 is TGTGCCAGCAGCCAGCGCGTGGGAGGGGGTCAGCCCCAGCATTTT. This codes for CASSQRVGGGQPQHF.

In its sample, this clone is large. The chain links TRBV18 to TRBJ1-1; D remains unclear. V was clipped by 3 bases and J by 5 bases, with 10 bases between them. This CDR3 is built from 13 residues. Germline-derived CDR1 and CDR2 are KGHSH and LQKENI. Here the CDR3 DNA reads TGTGCCAGCTCACCGCTGAGAGAGACTGAAGCTTTCTTT. Translation: CASSPLRETEAFF.

V and J are TRBV6-8 and TRBJ1-2, with a tentative D call TRBD1 (6 bases). V lost 4 bases, J lost 5 bases, and 11 bases lay in between. Germline CDR1 is MNHGY and CDR2 is SAAAGT. CDR3 length equals 13 residues. The CDR3 coding sequence is TGTGCCAGCAGTTCAGGGGATGCTTATGGCTACACCTTC. It encodes CASSSGDAYGYTF.

The chain has TRBV6-8 and TRBJ2-2, with D possibly matching TRBD1 (7 bases). CDR1 is MNHGY and CDR2 is SAAAGT in the germline V gene. The ends were cut back, 5 bases at V and 3 bases at J, with 10 bases in the middle. The CDR3 is 14 amino acids. The CDR3 DNA reads as TGTGCCAGCAGTACCAGGGGGGACACCGGGGAGCTGTTTTTT. As protein: CASSTRGDTGELFF.

This chain links TRBV18 with TRBJ2-7; TRBD2 aligns across 11 bases. V lost 2 bases, J lost 3 bases, and 6 bases stayed unmatched. This CDR3 spans 16 amino acids. Germline lookup yields CDR1 KGHSH and CDR2 LQKENI. CDR3 DNA sequence: TGTGCCAGCTCACCAATTCCCGGGACTAGCGGCTACGAGCAGTACTTC. Its translation: CASSPIPGTSGYEQYF.

The V call is TRBV11-3, the J call TRBJ2-5; D possibly corresponds to TRBD1 (6 bases). There are 14 residues in the CDR3. Trimming removed 7 bases at V and 5 bases at J, with 17 bases between. The germline V gene encodes CDR1 SGHNT and CDR2 YENEEA. The CDR3, as DNA: TGTGCCAGCACCTCGTCCAGGGGAATTGAGACCCAGTACTTC. Protein sequence: CASTSSRGIETQYF.

The chain links TRBV19 to TRBJ2-7, with D unresolved. V was pared by 5 bases and J by 7 bases, with 18 bases between. The CDR3 spans 14 residues. CDR1 is LNHDA, CDR2 SQIVND, per germline (reference sequence). DNA for the CDR3: TGTGCCAGTAGTCCGCGAACGGCAGGTGTTGAGCAGTACTTC. It translates to CASSPRTAGVEQYF.

This clone was seen a few times. This CDR3 is CASSLPRGRAGTDTQYF. The DNA for the CDR3 is TGTGCCAGCAGCTTACCGAGGGGCAGGGCGGGGACAGATACGCAGTATTTT. The V gene is TRBV11-3, the J gene TRBJ2-3, with TRBD2 as a possible D gene (6 bases). The germline gives CDR1 SGHNT, CDR2 YENEEA. V lost 2 bases and J lost 3, with 18 bases in between. The length of the CDR3 is 17 residues.

This chain links TRBV7-2 with TRBJ2-2, with 7 bases identical to TRBD1. The CDR3 is 14 residues long. CDR1 SGHTA and CDR2 FQGNSA come from the germline V gene. Unmatched junction bases numbered 4, after V lost 5 bases and J lost 4 bases. CDR3 region: CASSEGASTGELFF. The CDR3 DNA follows: TGTGCCAGCAGCGAGGGGGCGTCCACCGGGGAGCTGTTTTTT.

The chain links TRBV15 to TRBJ1-2, with D possibly TRBD1 on 5 matching bases. Germline CDR1 reads LNHNV; CDR2 reads YYDKDF (reference sequence). Trimming left V 0 bases short and J 5 bases short, with 22 bases between. The CDR3 covers 18 residues. For the CDR3, the DNA is TGTGCCACCAGCAGAGATAGGGGCCCCATCGGGGGAGGGTATGGCTACACCTTC. Its protein product is CATSRDRGPIGGGYGYTF.

This chain joins TRBV29-1 and TRBJ1-5; a possible D gene is TRBD1 (5 bases). Trimming stripped 5 bases from V and 4 bases from J, with 12 bases between. CDR1 and CDR2 (germline): SQVTM, ANQGSEA. The CDR3 has 13 residues. This CDR3 reads CSVKVGGNQPQHF. Here the CDR3 DNA reads TGCAGCGTTAAGGTGGGGGGTAATCAGCCCCAGCATTTT.

The chain is built from TRBV7-6 and TRBJ2-1; 11 bases map to TRBD2. The CDR3 extends over 15 amino acids. Germline V CDR1 and CDR2: SGHVS, FNYEAQ. V gave up 1 base and J gave up 7 bases; unmatched junction bases: 3. Here the CDR3 reads CASSLVAGGGNEQFF. CDR3 coding DNA: TGTGCCAGCAGCTTAGTAGCGGGGGGGGGAAATGAGCAGTTCTTC.

This clone was found a few times. The chain uses TRBV28 and TRBJ2-1; 9 bases map to TRBD2. V was clipped by 9 bases and J by 4 bases; unmatched bases: 7. Germline CDR1 and CDR2: MDHEN and SYDVKM. The CDR3 extends over 14 amino acids. CDR3 sequence reads: CASPPSGVYNEQFF. The DNA of the CDR3 is TGTGCCAGTCCCCCTAGCGGGGTATACAATGAGCAGTTCTTC.

In its sample, this clone was seen a few times. The rearrangement uses TRBV30 and TRBJ2-3, with 7 positions matching TRBD1. Per the germline V gene, CDR1 is GTSNPN and CDR2 is SVGIG (reference sequence). After removal of 0 bases from V and 2 bases from J, the junction contained 2 bases not matched to a gene. The CDR3 length is 14 residues. The CDR3 spells CAWSVGTATDTQYF. CDR3 in DNA: TGTGCCTGGAGTGTTGGGACAGCCACAGATACGCAGTATTTT.

The chain couples TRBV11-3 to TRBJ2-1; D possibly corresponds to TRBD1 (6 bases). CDR1 and CDR2 (germline): SGHNT, YENEEA. V lost 0 bases and J 3 bases, leaving 18 bases between the germline ends. The CDR3 is made up of 18 amino acids. For the CDR3, the DNA is TGTGCCAGCAGCTTAGATAGGGGGTTCCCCGGCCGCTACAATGAGCAGTTCTTC. Protein sequence: CASSLDRGFPGRYNEQFF.

This clone was seen more than once but under ten times. The rearrangement joins TRBV6-8 to TRBJ1-5, with D perhaps matching TRBD1 (6 bases). The CDR3 covers 16 residues. Germline CDR1 reads MNHGY; CDR2 reads SAAAGT. The V end lost 0 bases, the J end lost 6 bases, and 15 bases lay between the germline ends. CDR3 protein: CASSYSSRGRSQPQHF. For the CDR3, the DNA is TGTGCCAGCAGTTACTCGAGCAGGGGCAGAAGTCAGCCCCAGCATTTT.

This chain joins TRBV28 and TRBJ2-6, with 7 bases identical to TRBD1. CDR1 is MDHEN, CDR2 SYDVKM, per germline. This CDR3 is 17 amino acids long. The V gene end was trimmed by 5 bases and the J gene end by 2 bases; junction bases not matched to a gene: 9. This chain's CDR3 is CASSRTGVTAGANVLTF. CDR3 coding DNA: TGTGCCAGCAGTCGGACAGGAGTGACTGCTGGGGCCAACGTCCTGACTTTC.

Worth noting for this clone: It is likely a read error, because the conserved phenylalanine at the end of the CDR3 is missing. The DNA is omitted, as the CDR3 cannot be located on it reliably, and the CDR3 follows TCRdb's listing. The chain is built from TRBV28 and TRBJ1-2; the table's TRBD1 call for D was not verified on the DNA. Germline CDR1 and CDR2: MDHEN and SYDVKM. The CDR3 totals 13 residues, both ends included. The CDR3 loop reads CASSPTSTGQGAR.

This sequence joins TRBV28 and TRBJ2-1; 8 nucleotides agree with TRBD2. V shed 6 bases, J shed 5 bases, and the junction held 9 bases outside the gene matches. The CDR3 is 15 amino acids. Germline-derived CDR1 and CDR2 are MDHEN and SYDVKM. CDR3 nucleotides: TGTGCCAGCAGCGATAGCGGGACCCCCCACAATGAGCAGTTCTTC. It specifies CASSDSGTPHNEQFF.